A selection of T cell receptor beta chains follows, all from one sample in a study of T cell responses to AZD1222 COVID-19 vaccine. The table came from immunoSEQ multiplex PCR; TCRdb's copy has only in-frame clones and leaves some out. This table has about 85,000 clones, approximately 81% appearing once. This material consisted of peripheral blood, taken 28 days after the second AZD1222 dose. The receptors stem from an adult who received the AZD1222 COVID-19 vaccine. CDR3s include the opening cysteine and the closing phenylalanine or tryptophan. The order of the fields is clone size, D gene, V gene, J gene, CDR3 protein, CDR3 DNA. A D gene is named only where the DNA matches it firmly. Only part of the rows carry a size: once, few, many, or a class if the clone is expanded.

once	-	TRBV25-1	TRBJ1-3	CASISSGNTIYF	TGTGCCAGCATATCCTCTGGAAACACCATATATTTT
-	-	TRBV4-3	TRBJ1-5	CASSQDASGKPQHF	TGCGCCAGCAGCCAAGATGCGTCAGGGAAGCCCCAGCATTTT
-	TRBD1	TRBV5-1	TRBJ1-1	CASSSGGTGGTEAFF	TGCGCCAGCAGCTCAGGGGGTACAGGGGGCACTGAAGCTTTCTTT
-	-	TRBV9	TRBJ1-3	CASSVYGGDTIYF	TGTGCCAGCAGCGTATACGGGGGAGACACCATATATTTT
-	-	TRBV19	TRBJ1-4	CASRRGPNEKLFF	TGTGCCAGTAGACGGGGGCCGAATGAAAAACTGTTTTTT
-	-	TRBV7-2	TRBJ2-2	CASSLVWGSTGELFF	TGTGCCAGCAGCTTAGTTTGGGGAAGCACCGGGGAGCTGTTTTTT
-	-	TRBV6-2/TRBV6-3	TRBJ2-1	CASSYGGSGVPNYNEQFF	TGTGCCAGCAGTTACGGGGGGTCGGGGGTTCCCAACTACAATGAGCAGTTCTTC
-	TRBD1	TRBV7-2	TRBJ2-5	CASSPPGQGRTSRTQYF	TGTGCCAGCAGCCCCCCGGGACAGGGTCGGACTAGTCGGACCCAGTACTTC
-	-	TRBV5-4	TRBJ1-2	CASSLNSRGGYTF	TGTGCCAGCAGCTTAAATTCAAGGGGGGGCTACACCTTC
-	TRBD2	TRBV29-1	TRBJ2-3	CSVPLAGPTDTQYF	TGCAGCGTTCCTCTAGCGGGACCGACAGATACGCAGTATTTT
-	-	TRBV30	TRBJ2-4	CAWSERGLAKNIQYF	TGTGCCTGGAGTGAAAGGGGACTAGCCAAAAACATTCAGTACTTC
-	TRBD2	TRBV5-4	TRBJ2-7	CASSFAFGTSGRYEQYF	TGTGCCAGCAGCTTTGCCTTTGGGACTAGCGGGAGATACGAGCAGTACTTC
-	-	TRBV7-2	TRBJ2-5	CASSFPGRGQGETQYF	TGTGCCAGCAGCTTCCCCGGGCGGGGACAAGGAGAGACCCAGTACTTC
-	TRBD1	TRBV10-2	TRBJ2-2	CASSGTGQLRGELFF	TGCGCCAGCAGTGGTACGGGACAGCTACGGGGGGAGCTGTTTTTT
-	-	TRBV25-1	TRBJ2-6	CASSGYSGANVLTF	TGTGCCAGCAGTGGGTACTCTGGGGCCAACGTCCTGACTTTC
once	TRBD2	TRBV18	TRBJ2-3	CASSLLAGEEDTQYF	TGTGCCAGCTCACTATTAGCGGGAGAAGAAGATACGCAGTATTTT
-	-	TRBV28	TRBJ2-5	CASSSTPGTPGETQYF	TGTGCCAGCAGTTCGACCCCCGGGACACCTGGGGAGACCCAGTACTTC
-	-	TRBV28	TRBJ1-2	CASSEPGNYGYTF	TGTGCCAGCAGTGAGCCGGGGAACTATGGCTACACCTTC
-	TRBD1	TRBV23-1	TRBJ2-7	CASSQGDRGMNEQYF	TGCGCCAGCAGTCAGGGGGACAGGGGGATGAACGAGCAGTACTTC
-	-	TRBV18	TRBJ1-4	CASSPGAMGKLFF	TGTGCCAGCTCACCAGGGGCGATGGGGAAACTGTTTTTT
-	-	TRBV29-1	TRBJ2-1	CSVRINEQFF	TGCAGCGTTAGAATCAATGAGCAGTTCTTC
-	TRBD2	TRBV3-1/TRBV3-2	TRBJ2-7	CASSPHLAGALREQYF	TGTGCCAGCAGCCCCCATCTAGCGGGGGCATTGAGGGAGCAGTACTTC
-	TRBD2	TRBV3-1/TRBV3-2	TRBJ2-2	CASSLGLAGAPPGELFF	TGTGCCAGCAGCCTCGGACTAGCGGGGGCTCCACCCGGGGAGCTGTTTTTT
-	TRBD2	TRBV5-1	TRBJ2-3	CASSLSPLAGGMDTQYF	TGCGCCAGCAGCTTGTCCCCCCTAGCGGGGGGGATGGATACGCAGTATTTT
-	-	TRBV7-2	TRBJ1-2	CASILRDVANYGYTF	TGTGCAAGCATACTCCGGGACGTCGCTAACTATGGCTACACCTTC
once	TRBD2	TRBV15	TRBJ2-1	CATSRTLGERDVSYNEQFF	TGTGCCACCAGCAGAACACTCGGCGAGCGGGATGTGTCCTACAATGAGCAGTTCTTC
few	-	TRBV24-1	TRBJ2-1	CATSDLNEQFF	TGTGCCACCAGTGACCTGAATGAGCAGTTCTTC
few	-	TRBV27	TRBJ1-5	CASSSDRLNQPQHF	TGTGCCAGCAGTTCCGACAGACTCAATCAGCCCCAGCATTTT
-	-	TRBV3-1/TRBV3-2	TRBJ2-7	CASSQDPGGAEQYF	TGTGCCAGCAGCCAAGATCCAGGAGGTGCCGAGCAGTACTTC
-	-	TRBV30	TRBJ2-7	CAWMAGITYEQYF	TGTGCCTGGATGGCAGGGATTACCTACGAGCAGTACTTC
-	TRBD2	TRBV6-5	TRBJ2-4	CASSLMGTSGDIQYF	TGTGCCAGCAGTTTAATGGGGACTAGCGGGGACATTCAGTACTTC
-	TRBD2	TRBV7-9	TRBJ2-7	CASSSGRYYEQYF	TGTGCCAGCAGTAGCGGGAGATACTACGAGCAGTACTTC
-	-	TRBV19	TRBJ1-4	CATRDGATNEKLFF	TGTGCCACCCGGGACGGTGCAACTAATGAAAAACTGTTTTTT
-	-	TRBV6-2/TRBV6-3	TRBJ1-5	CASSPNWGFQPQHF	TGTGCCAGCAGCCCCAATTGGGGGTTTCAGCCCCAGCATTTT
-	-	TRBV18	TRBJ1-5	CASSPGEGNQPQHF	TGTGCCAGCTCACCGGGGGAGGGCAATCAGCCCCAGCATTTT
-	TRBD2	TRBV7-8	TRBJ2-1	CASSSSPEGVAGRNNEQFF	TGTGCCAGCAGCTCCTCCCCGGAGGGAGTAGCGGGAAGGAACAATGAGCAGTTCTTC
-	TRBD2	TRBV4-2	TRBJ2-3	CASSHRTSGGAQRTDTQYF	TGTGCCAGCAGCCACAGGACTAGCGGGGGGGCCCAACGCACAGATACGCAGTATTTT
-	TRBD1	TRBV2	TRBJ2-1	CASVVGWTGRGNEQFF	TGTGCCAGCGTAGTGGGATGGACAGGCAGGGGGAATGAGCAGTTCTTC
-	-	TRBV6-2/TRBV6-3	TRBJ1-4	CASSRTENEKLFF	TGTGCCAGCAGCCGGACAGAGAATGAAAAACTGTTTTTT
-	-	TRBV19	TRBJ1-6	CATGPLNSPLHF	TGTGCCACCGGACCGTTGAATTCACCCCTCCACTTT
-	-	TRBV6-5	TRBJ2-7	CASSYSTGIDEQYF	TGTGCCAGCAGTTACAGCACAGGGATCGACGAGCAGTACTTC
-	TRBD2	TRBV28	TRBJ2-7	CASSFRGLERAYEQYF	TGTGCCAGCAGTTTCCGGGGACTAGAGCGGGCGTACGAGCAGTACTTC
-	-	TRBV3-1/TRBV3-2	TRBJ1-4	CASSPVGWGSLEKLFF	TGTGCCAGCAGCCCCGTGGGGTGGGGGTCCCTTGAAAAACTGTTTTTT
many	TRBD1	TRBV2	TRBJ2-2	CASSYTGAGELFF	TGTGCCAGCAGTTATACAGGGGCCGGGGAGCTGTTTTTT
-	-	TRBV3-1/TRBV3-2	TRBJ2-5	CASSQDRRAVKETQYF	TGTGCCAGCAGCCAAGACCGCCGGGCAGTTAAAGAGACCCAGTACTTC
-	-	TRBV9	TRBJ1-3	CASSATGNTIYF	TGTGCCAGCAGCGCTACGGGGAACACCATATATTTT
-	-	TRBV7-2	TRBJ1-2	CASSLYQGSGYTF	TGTGCCAGCAGCTTATATCAGGGAAGTGGCTACACCTTC
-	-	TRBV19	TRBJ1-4	CASSTIATNEKLFF	TGTGCCAGTAGCACCATTGCAACTAATGAAAAACTGTTTTTT
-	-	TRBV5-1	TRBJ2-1	CASSLASLANEQFF	TGCGCCAGCAGCTTGGCTTCCCTAGCAAATGAGCAGTTCTTC
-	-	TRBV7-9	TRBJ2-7	CASSEGIGYEQYF	TGTGCCAGCAGCGAGGGGATTGGCTACGAGCAGTACTTC
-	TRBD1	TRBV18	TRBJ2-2	CASSSGQGATGELFF	TGTGCCAGCTCATCAGGACAGGGGGCGACCGGGGAGCTGTTTTTT
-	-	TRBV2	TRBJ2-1	CASSDQGRYNEQFF	TGTGCCAGCAGTGACCAGGGACGTTACAATGAGCAGTTCTTC
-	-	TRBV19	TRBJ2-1	CASSIVSGGLNEQFF	TGTGCCAGTAGTATAGTCTCCGGGGGCCTGAATGAGCAGTTCTTC
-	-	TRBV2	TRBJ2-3	CASSVGAGMGDTQYF	TGTGCCAGCAGTGTGGGGGCAGGGATGGGAGATACGCAGTATTTT
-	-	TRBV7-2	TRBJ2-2	CASSSLGWSGELFF	TGTGCCAGCAGCTCCTTGGGGTGGAGCGGGGAGCTGTTTTTT
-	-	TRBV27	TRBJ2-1	CASSLGPQGYNEQFF	TGTGCCAGCAGTTTAGGACCCCAGGGTTACAATGAGCAGTTCTTC
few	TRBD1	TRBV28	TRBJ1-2	CASSPNLGQGNGYTF	TGTGCCAGCAGTCCAAATCTAGGACAGGGGAACGGCTACACCTTC
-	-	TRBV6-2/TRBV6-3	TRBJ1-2	CASSYNHYGYTF	TGTGCCAGCAGTTACAATCATTATGGCTACACCTTC
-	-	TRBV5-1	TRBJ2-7	CASSLTAPLGAASYEQYF	TGCGCCAGCAGCTTGACTGCCCCCCTAGGGGCCGCGTCCTACGAGCAGTACTTC
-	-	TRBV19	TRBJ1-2	CASGWAPSYTF	TGTGCCAGTGGATGGGCACCGTCCTACACCTTC